A single sample is the source of the 30 T cell receptor beta chains below, sequenced in a study of T cell responses to AZD1222 COVID-19 vaccine. The table came from immunoSEQ multiplex PCR; TCRdb's copy has only in-frame clones and leaves some out. Here the sample spans 70,000 to 90,000 clones, 90% being singletons. Specimen: peripheral blood, collected on day 0 of AZD1222 vaccination. The receptors derive from an adult in good health.

The gene calls are TRBV6-6 and TRBJ2-1; perhaps TRBD2 as D (5 bases). The V end was cut by 2 bases, the J end by 4 bases, with 6 bases between. The CDR3 has 13 residues. Germline-derived CDR1 and CDR2 are MNHNY and SVGAGI (reference sequence). The CDR3 here is CASSYEGYNEQFF. The CDR3 region has the DNA TGTGCCAGCAGTTACGAGGGTTACAATGAGCAGTTCTTC.

This CDR3 is CASSDPGYTF. The CDR3 region has the DNA TGTGCCAGCAGTGACCCTGGCTACACCTTC. The chain links TRBV2 to TRBJ1-2; the D is unclear. The germline V gene has CDR1 SNHLY and CDR2 FYNNEI. The CDR3 runs to 10 residues. Between the trimmed V and J ends, which lost 3 bases and 7 bases, there was a span of 3 bases.

The chain has TRBV30 and TRBJ2-7; D is unclear. The ends were cut back, 0 bases at V and 3 bases at J, with 6 bases in the middle. CDR3 length equals 12 residues. The germline V gene has CDR1 GTSNPN and CDR2 SVGIG (reference sequence). CDR3 amino acids: CAWSVSSYEQYF. CDR3 DNA: TGTGCCTGGAGTGTGAGTAGCTACGAGCAGTACTTC.

The chain uses TRBV15 and TRBJ2-6; the D is unclear. This CDR3 region has 16 residues. The germline V gene encodes CDR1 LNHNV and CDR2 YYDKDF (reference sequence). V lost 0 bases, J lost 0 bases, and 6 bases lay in between. For the CDR3, the DNA is TGTGCCACCAGCAGAGATCGCGGCTCTGGGGCCAACGTCCTGACTTTC. As protein: CATSRDRGSGANVLTF.

This chain uses TRBV6-5 with TRBJ1-1; possibly TRBD1 for D (6 bases). Trimming removed 8 bases from V and 1 base from J, with 17 bases in between. Per the germline V gene, CDR1 is MNHEY and CDR2 is SVGAGI. The CDR3 loop spans 15 amino acids. The CDR3 sequence: CASRNAGVRNTEAFF. The CDR3 DNA reads TGTGCCAGCCGAAATGCAGGGGTTCGGAACACTGAAGCTTTCTTT.

V and J are TRBV6-5 and TRBJ1-5; 7 positions agree with TRBD1. Germline CDR1 is MNHEY and CDR2 is SVGAGI. The CDR3 length is 12 residues. The V gene end was trimmed by 6 bases and the J gene end by 5 bases; junction bases not matched to a gene: 1. Here the CDR3 DNA reads TGTGCCAGCAGAGGGACAGATCAGCCCCAGCATTTT. Amino acids: CASRGTDQPQHF.

V is TRBV27 and J is TRBJ2-1; TRBD2 aligns across 9 bases. The J segment lost 7 bases and the V segment lost 5 bases, leaving 9 bases of the junction unmatched. There are 15 residues in the CDR3. Germline V gene data show CDR1 as MNHEY and CDR2 as SMNVEV (reference sequence). CDR3 bases: TGTGCCAGCAGTCTAGGCGGGGGGGGGCAGAATGAGCAGTTCTTC. As protein: CASSLGGGGQNEQFF.

This clone was counted between two and nine times. This sequence joins TRBV2 and TRBJ1-4; TRBD1 agrees at 8 bases. With 11 bases clipped from V and 10 bases from J, the junction kept 9 bases outside the gene matches. CDR3 size: 12 residues. The germline CDR1 and CDR2 sequences are SNHLY and FYNNEI. CDR3 loop: CAGTGTGRKLFF. The CDR3 nucleotides are TGTGCCGGTACCGGGACAGGAAGAAAACTGTTTTTT.

This chain connects TRBV6-4 to TRBJ1-1; D is perhaps TRBD1 (6 bases). Germline V CDR1 and CDR2: MRHNA, SNTAGT. The CDR3 consists of 14 residues. V was shortened by 6 bases and J by 1 base, with 12 bases between the two germline ends. CDR3 region: CASSPGHQNTEAFF. The DNA for the CDR3 is TGTGCCAGCAGCCCGGGACACCAGAACACTGAAGCTTTCTTT.

This chain connects TRBV7-8 to TRBJ1-2; 10 nucleotides line up with TRBD1. With V trimmed by 4 bases and J by 5 bases, 7 bases remained unmatched. Per germline, CDR1 SGHVS and CDR2 FQNEAQ. The CDR3 spans 15 residues. The CDR3 is CASSYSGTGAYGYTF. The CDR3 DNA reads TGTGCCAGCAGCTACTCAGGGACAGGGGCTTATGGCTACACCTTC. The whole variable domain, remainder taken from reference TRBV7-8 and TRBJ1-2, is GAGVSQSPRYKVAKRGQDVALRCDPISGHVSLFWYQQALGQGPEFLTYFQNEAQLDKSGLPSDRFFAERPEGSVSTLKIQRTQQEDSAVYLCASSYSGTGAYGYTFGSGTRLTVV.

The chain has TRBV6-5 and TRBJ2-2; 10 bases are shared with TRBD2. From germline, CDR1 is MNHEY and CDR2 SVGAGI. The CDR3 covers 15 residues. J lost 6 bases, V lost 7 bases, and 8 bases had no gene match. The DNA of the CDR3 is TGTGCCAGCACCCCGGCGAGCGGGAGGGCCGGGGAGCTGTTTTTT. Protein: CASTPASGRAGELFF.

The chain has TRBV27 and TRBJ1-5; D gene ambiguous. Trimming removed 1 base from V and 6 bases from J, with 10 bases in between. Germline CDR1 MNHEY, CDR2 SMNVEV (reference sequence). There are 14 residues in the CDR3. CDR3 in DNA: TGTGCCAGCAGTTTATACGGCCCCAGTCAGCCCCAGCATTTT. Translating gives CASSLYGPSQPQHF.

V is TRBV5-1 and J is TRBJ1-1, with D uncertain. Germline V gives CDR1 SGHRS, CDR2 YFSETQ. V was pared by 4 bases and J by 3 bases, with 16 bases between. This CDR3 has 15 amino acids. For the CDR3, the DNA is TGCGCCAGCAGCCCCTGGGATTGGGAGGACACTGAAGCTTTCTTT. This codes for CASSPWDWEDTEAFF.

In its sample, this clone was seen a few times. This chain connects TRBV10-3 to TRBJ1-2, with D possibly matching TRBD1 (6 bases). Trimming stripped 6 bases from V and 6 bases from J, with 29 bases between. This CDR3 contains 18 residues. Germline V gene lookup returns CDR1 ENHRY and CDR2 SYGVKD. The CDR3 sequence: CAIRAPTARGRTEDGYTF. CDR3 sequence (DNA): TGTGCCATCAGGGCCCCGACAGCTCGGGGGCGCACCGAAGATGGCTACACCTTC.

This chain joins TRBV6-4 and TRBJ2-2; TRBD1 agrees at 7 bases. Trimming at V came to 5 bases and at J to 2 bases, leaving 5 bases not matched to a gene. CDR3 length: 15 residues. The V gene's germline CDR1 is MRHNA and CDR2 SNTAGT. The chain's CDR3 is CASSPEGANTGELFF. Written as DNA, the CDR3 is TGTGCCAGCAGTCCAGAGGGGGCTAACACCGGGGAGCTGTTTTTT.

This sequence joins TRBV19 and TRBJ1-2; D is unclear. Germline CDR1 is LNHDA and CDR2 is SQIVND (reference sequence). This CDR3 has 16 residues. V gave up 6 bases and J gave up 4 bases, with 21 bases separating them. CDR3 loop: CASRINRAPLGYGYTF. The CDR3 DNA sequence: TGTGCCAGTAGGATAAACCGGGCCCCTTTGGGCTATGGCTACACCTTC.

The chain is built from TRBV4-1 and TRBJ1-2; D gene ambiguous. This CDR3 region has 13 residues. Germline CDR1 MGHRA, CDR2 YSYEKL. Trimming took 3 bases from V and 6 from J, leaving 11 bases between them. CDR3 sequence: CASSQDDMDGYTF. CDR3 DNA: TGCGCCAGCAGCCAGGACGACATGGATGGCTACACCTTC.

V gene TRBV5-4 combines with J gene TRBJ1-2; the match to TRBD1 covers 7 bases. J was trimmed by 3 bases and V by 4 bases; bases with no gene match: 6. The CDR3 sequence is 14 residues long. Germline CDR1 is SGHNT and CDR2 is YYREEE (reference sequence). This chain's CDR3 is CASSLQGTDYGYTF. In DNA form, the CDR3 reads TGTGCCAGCAGCCTACAGGGGACCGACTATGGCTACACCTTC.

The chain links TRBV5-1 to TRBJ2-7, with 7 bases lining up with TRBD1. Germline CDR1 and CDR2: SGHRS and YFSETQ. The CDR3 extends over 13 amino acids. Germline trimming cut 3 bases from V and 0 bases from J; bases unmatched to any gene: 0. This CDR3 is CASSWDSSYEQYF. CDR3 sequence (DNA): TGCGCCAGCAGCTGGGACAGCTCCTACGAGCAGTACTTC.

In this sample, this clone turned up once. The V and J genes are TRBV18 and TRBJ2-5, with TRBD1 matching 7 bases. V lost 3 bases to trimming and J lost 5 bases; unmatched junction nucleotides: 6. Germline V CDR1 and CDR2: KGHSH, LQKENI. The CDR3 is 14 residues long. CDR3 amino acids: CASSPSQGIETQYF. CDR3 bases: TGTGCCAGCTCACCCTCACAGGGGATCGAGACCCAGTACTTC. The full variable domain, completed using reference TRBV18 and TRBJ2-5, is NAGVMQNPRHLVRRRGQEARLRCSPMKGHSHVYWYRQLPEEGLKFMVYLQKENIIDESGMPKERFSAEFPKEGPSILRIQQVVRGDSAAYFCASSPSQGIETQYFGPGTRLLVL.

This rearrangement joins TRBV6-2 or TRBV6-3 to TRBJ2-3, with D uncertain. Germline lookup yields CDR1 MNHEY and CDR2 SVGEGT. The CDR3 spans 14 residues. The ends were cut back, 3 bases at V and 4 bases at J, with 11 bases in the middle. CDR3 sequence: CASSYASASDTQYF. CDR3 nucleotides: TGTGCCAGCAGTTATGCGTCGGCCTCAGATACGCAGTATTTT.

The V and J genes are TRBV14 and TRBJ1-5; tentative D call: TRBD1 (5 bases). Germline V gives CDR1 SGHDN, CDR2 FVKESK. Trimming removed 1 base from V and 3 bases from J, with 10 bases in between. The CDR3 is made up of 15 amino acids. CDR3 DNA sequence: TGTGCCAGCAGCCAAGGACAGTCACCCAATCAGCCCCAGCATTTT. It codes for CASSQGQSPNQPQHF.

The chain is built from TRBV5-1 and TRBJ1-2, with TRBD1 as a possible D gene (5 bases). The CDR3 runs to 13 residues. Germline loops: CDR1 SGHRS, CDR2 YFSETQ. V shed 3 bases and J shed 4 bases, with 10 bases lying between them. CDR3 loop: CASSSTETYGYTF. The CDR3 DNA reads as TGCGCCAGCAGCTCGACAGAGACCTATGGCTACACCTTC.

There are a few counts of this clone. The rearrangement joins TRBV5-1 to TRBJ1-4; D remains ambiguous. The CDR3 sequence is 15 residues long. CDR1 is SGHRS, CDR2 YFSETQ, per germline. The V end was cut by 4 bases, the J end by 5 bases, with 15 bases between. CDR3 coding DNA: TGCGCCAGCAGCCCCATGGGTATGGCAAATGAAAAACTGTTTTTT. It translates to CASSPMGMANEKLFF.

This chain links TRBV7-2 with TRBJ2-7; D might be TRBD1 (6 bases). V was trimmed by 4 bases and J by 7 bases, leaving 26 bases between them. This CDR3 is 17 amino acids long. Germline CDR1 and CDR2: SGHTA and FQGNSA. DNA of the CDR3: TGTGCCAGCAGCTACTACTCGACAGGCCGTACGGGGTGGGAGCAGTACTTC. Protein: CASSYYSTGRTGWEQYF.

V is TRBV10-3 and J is TRBJ2-7; 11 bases align to TRBD2. The V gene's germline CDR1 is ENHRY and CDR2 SYGVKD. The CDR3 loop spans 14 amino acids. The V and J ends lost 10 bases and 0 bases, in that order; junction bases with no gene match: 5. CDR3 amino acids: CATSSGRASYEQYF. DNA for the CDR3: TGTGCCACAAGTAGCGGGAGGGCCTCCTACGAGCAGTACTTC.

This chain links TRBV5-1 with TRBJ1-4, with 10 bases that match TRBD1. Germline CDR1 SGHRS, CDR2 YFSETQ. V was pared by 2 bases and J by 7 bases, with 2 bases of the junction left unmatched. The CDR3 contains 14 residues. CDR3 nucleotides: TGCGCCAGCAGCTTCGGGGACAGGGGTGAAAAACTGTTTTTT. It encodes CASSFGDRGEKLFF.

The chain uses TRBV5-4 and TRBJ1-1, with a possible D match to TRBD1 (6 bases). CDR1 is SGHNT, CDR2 YYREEE, per germline (reference sequence). The V end was cut by 1 base, the J end by 4 bases, with 8 bases between. This CDR3 contains 13 residues. This CDR3 reads CASSLTGFTEAFF. CDR3 DNA sequence: TGTGCCAGCAGCTTGACAGGGTTCACTGAAGCTTTCTTT.

V and J are TRBV19 and TRBJ2-2; tentatively, D is TRBD2 (5 bases). The V end was cut by 7 bases, the J end by 4 bases, with 25 bases between. Germline CDR1 reads LNHDA; CDR2 reads SQIVND (reference sequence). The CDR3 has 18 residues. The CDR3 is CASNPGGGRRLLTGELFF. The CDR3 bases are TGTGCCAGTAACCCCGGTGGAGGCCGCCGGCTTCTCACCGGGGAGCTGTTTTTT.

The rearrangement joins TRBV7-9 to TRBJ1-1; possible D gene TRBD1, 5 bases. The CDR3 extends over 14 amino acids. The germline V and J ends were trimmed by 3 bases and 1 base, with 9 bases remaining between them. Germline V gene lookup returns CDR1 SEHNR and CDR2 FQNEAQ (reference sequence). The CDR3 coding sequence is TGTGCCAGCAGCTTGGAGGGGCCGAACACTGAAGCTTTCTTT. Translated: CASSLEGPNTEAFF.